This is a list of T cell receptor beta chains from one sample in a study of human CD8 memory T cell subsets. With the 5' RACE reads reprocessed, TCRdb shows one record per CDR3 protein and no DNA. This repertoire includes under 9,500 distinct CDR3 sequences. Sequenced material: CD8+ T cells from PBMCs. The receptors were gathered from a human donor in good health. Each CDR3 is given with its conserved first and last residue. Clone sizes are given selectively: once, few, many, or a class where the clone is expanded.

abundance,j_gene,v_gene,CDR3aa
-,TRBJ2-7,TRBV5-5,CASSLLQSIYEQYF
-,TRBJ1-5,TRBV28,CASSVPRRGQPQHF
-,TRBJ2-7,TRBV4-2,CASSQRGGPPYEQYF
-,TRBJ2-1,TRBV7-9,CASSSSGTSGNNEQFF
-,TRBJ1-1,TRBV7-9,CASSFGQGTEAFF
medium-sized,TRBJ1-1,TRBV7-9,CASTSRSVVTEAFF
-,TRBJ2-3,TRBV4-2,CASSHPIGVTTSGGSTDTQYF
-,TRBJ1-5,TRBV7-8,CASTDGGLGQPQHF
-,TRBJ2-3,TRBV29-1,CSGTSGGSGPDTQYF
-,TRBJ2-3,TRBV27,CASRLGVSTDTQYF
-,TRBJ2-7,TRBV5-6,CASSASGGAHYEQYF
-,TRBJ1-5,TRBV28,CASSYRVEDQPQHF
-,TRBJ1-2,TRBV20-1,CSAKPDREYGYTF
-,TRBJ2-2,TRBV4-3,CASSQDRREYTGELFF
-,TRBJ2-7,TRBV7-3,CASSLTPGVNEQYF
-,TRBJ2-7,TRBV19,CASSPGRTYEQYF
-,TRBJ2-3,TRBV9,CASSAELAGSLTDTQYF
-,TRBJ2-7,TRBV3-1,CASSHAGTGSYEQYF
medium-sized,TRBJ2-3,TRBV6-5,CASRSTDTQYF
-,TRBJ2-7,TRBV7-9,CASSHPGQGTYEQYF
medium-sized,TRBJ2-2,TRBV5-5,CASSLNTANTGELFF
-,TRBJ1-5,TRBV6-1,CASSPGQGPRSNQPQHF
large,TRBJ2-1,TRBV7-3,CASSLIRDSEQFF
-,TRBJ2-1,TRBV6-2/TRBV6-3,CASSRTSGGAYEQFF
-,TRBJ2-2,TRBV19,CASTGYRGQGTGELFF
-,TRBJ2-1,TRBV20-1,CSARVMGAVSNEQFF
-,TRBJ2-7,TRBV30,CAWNGGLTTLYEQYF
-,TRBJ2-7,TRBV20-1,CSARGLAGAYEQYF